A single T cell receptor (beta chain) is shown here with its context. The specificity of this receptor is unknown. Per-base quality was not reported, and no clone a single base away is much larger than it. TCRbeta CDR3 regions were amplified from genomic DNA using the immunoSEQ Assay, a bias-controlled multiplex PCR. Turning to the authors' computational methods: Nucleated cell counts per sample were estimated from amplification of reference gene primers within the assay. Sequence reads were collapsed and filtered to measure the absolute abundance of every unique TCRbeta CDR3 rearrangement. For each sample, productive Simpson clonality was calculated as the square root of Simpson's diversity index across productive rearrangements. Not all clones reach the TCRdb copy of this immuneACCESS table, which keeps in-frame sequences only. Checked studies attribute under half of the gap to unresolved V genes and leave the rest unexplained. The DNA was the basis for D and trimming; V, J and clone size are from that table. The sample contains under 200,000 clones, 70% to 85% of them found a single time. The ten largest clones capture 4% to 6.5% of the sample.

Reading the germline V gene gives CDR1 MNHEY and CDR2 SVGAGI. V is cut by 2 bases and J by 1 base, and the space between the germline ends is 8 bases. The CDR3 sequence holds 14 residues, the cysteine and phenylalanine included. Just CDR3 DNA is preserved here, 42 bases in frame from base 1. This sample is part of a study of blood T cell repertoires in COVID-19 (dated by TCRdb to 2018 to 2021). Background on the whole study: Collaborator samples came from the United States, Italy and Spain and covered acute and convalescent phases of COVID-19. The prospective study material was composed of cDNA or gDNA derived from T cells, B-cell-depleted T cells, or PBMCs. Subjects who had been exposed to COVID-19, were actively infected with it, or had recovered from it provided the deeply sampled blood TCRbeta repertoires that made up the dataset. The repertoires were released in a freely available public database intended as a resource for research on the immune response to SARS-CoV-2. The samples were drawn from the first 160 participants of the ongoing ImmuneRACE study and from 950 to 1,500 subjects provided by 6 global collaborators. The sample metadata nearly always contained a de-identified subject ID, COVID-19 status, age in years and sex. HLA class I and class II types, where available, came from metadata supplied by the sample provider rather than from assay-based typing. The full study reports these points: How much clinical and demographic metadata was included differed by source and by participant, and the metadata was provided uncurated.

Participants in the prospective study were aged about 18 to 100 years, lived in 20 to 25 United States geographic areas, and enrolled through a virtual design. In the prospective study, cohorts were assigned on the basis of participant-reported clinical history obtained from a screening survey and a study questionnaire. In the prospective study, whole blood, serum and a nasopharyngeal or oropharyngeal swab were collected from each participant by mobile phlebotomists. Additional blood draws and questionnaires over an approximately two-month period could optionally be provided by prospective study participants. Before DNA extraction, blood samples from the prospective study were shipped at room temperature or frozen.

Sequenced input: PBMCs or T cells enriched from blood (not recorded which). Recombination joined TRBV6-5 with TRBJ2-5; no D gene can be assigned with confidence. The TCR comes from a woman aged 60-75 years with acute COVID-19. DNA sequence: TGTGCCAGCAGTTACCTCTATGCCCAAGAGACCCAGTACTTC. Protein translation: CASSYLYAQETQYF.